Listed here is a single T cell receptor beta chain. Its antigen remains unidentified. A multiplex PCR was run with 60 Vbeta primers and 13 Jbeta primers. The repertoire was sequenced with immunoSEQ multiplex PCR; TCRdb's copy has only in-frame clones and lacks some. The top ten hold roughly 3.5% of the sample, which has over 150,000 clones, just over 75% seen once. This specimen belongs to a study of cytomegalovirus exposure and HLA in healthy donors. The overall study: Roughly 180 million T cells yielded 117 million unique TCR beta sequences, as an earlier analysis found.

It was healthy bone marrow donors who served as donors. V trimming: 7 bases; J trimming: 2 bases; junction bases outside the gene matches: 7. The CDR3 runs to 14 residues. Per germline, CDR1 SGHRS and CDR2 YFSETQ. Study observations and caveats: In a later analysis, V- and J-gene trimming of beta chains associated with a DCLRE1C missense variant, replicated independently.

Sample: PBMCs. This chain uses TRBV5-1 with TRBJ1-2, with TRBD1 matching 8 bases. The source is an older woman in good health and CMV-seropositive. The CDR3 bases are TGCGCCAGCCAGGGGGCGGGGGACAACTATGGCTACACCTTC. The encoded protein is CASQGAGDNYGYTF.